The sequence of this T cell receptor beta chain was determined in a study of radiation and T cells in renal cell carcinoma. Study-level results: Without pretreatment biopsies, baseline tumor clonotype presence was undetermined. In blood, top tumor clones expanded by 2 weeks, shrinking by 4.

The time point denotes: blood 4 weeks post-SBRT, at nephrectomy. Regarding treatment: 15 Gy SBRT to primary tumor, nephrectomy 4 weeks later. Nephrectomy followed 15 Gy stereotactic body radiation by 4 weeks. Clear cell pathology was present in this patient's renal cell carcinoma. About this clone: Its antigen is unidentified.

Libraries were prepared by immunoSEQ multiplex PCR; TCRdb keeps only in-frame clonotypes and omits some of them. Among approximately 43,000 clones listed, 65% to 85% were seen once. The material sequenced was blood, taken from a patient whose treatment included radiotherapy and nephrectomy. The clonotype was recovered from a woman between 70 and 85 years old with renal cell carcinoma.

In DNA form, the CDR3 reads TGTGCCAGCAGCTCCCAGGCTTCTGGAAACACCATATATTTT. Its protein is CASSSQASGNTIYF. This chain joins TRBV13 and TRBJ1-3; D gene uncertain. CDR1 is PRHDT, CDR2 FYEKMQ, per germline (reference sequence). Trimming removed 4 bases at V and 1 base at J, with 8 bases between. The CDR3 covers 14 residues.